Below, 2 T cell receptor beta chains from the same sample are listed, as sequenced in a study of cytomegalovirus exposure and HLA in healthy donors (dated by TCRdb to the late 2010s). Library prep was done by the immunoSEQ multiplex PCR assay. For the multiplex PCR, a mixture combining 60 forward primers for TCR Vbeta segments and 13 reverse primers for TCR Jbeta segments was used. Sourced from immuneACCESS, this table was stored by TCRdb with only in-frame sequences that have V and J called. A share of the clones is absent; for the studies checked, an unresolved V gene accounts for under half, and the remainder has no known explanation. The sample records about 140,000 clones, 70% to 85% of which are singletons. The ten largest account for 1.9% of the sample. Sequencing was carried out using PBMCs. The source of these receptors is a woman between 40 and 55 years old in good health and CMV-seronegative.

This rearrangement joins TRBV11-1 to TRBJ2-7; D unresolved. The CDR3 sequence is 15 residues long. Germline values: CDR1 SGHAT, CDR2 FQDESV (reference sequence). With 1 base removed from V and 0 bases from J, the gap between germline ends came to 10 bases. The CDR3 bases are TGTGCCAGCAGCTTAGATGACGAGGCCTCCTACGAGCAGTACTTC. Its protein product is CASSLDDEASYEQYF.

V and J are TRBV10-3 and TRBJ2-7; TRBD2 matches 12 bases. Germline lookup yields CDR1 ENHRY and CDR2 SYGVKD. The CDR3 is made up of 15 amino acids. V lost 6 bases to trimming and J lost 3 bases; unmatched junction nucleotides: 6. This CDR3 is CAISSSGRESYEQYF. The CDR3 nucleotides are TGTGCCATCAGCTCTAGCGGGAGGGAGAGCTACGAGCAGTACTTC.